A selection of T cell receptor beta chains follows, all from one sample in a study of persistence of HIV-infected CD4 T cells. Some clones are missing from TCRdb's copy, which holds only in-frame ones; the method was immunoSEQ multiplex PCR. Among under 60,000 clones listed, about 80% were seen once. The antigens of these receptors remain unknown. The specimen comprised CD4+ T cells sorted from PBMCs after 18-hour stimulation, sampled from a patient who received antiretroviral therapy. The receptor set was obtained from an adult man with HIV who was CMV-seropositive. The CDR3 runs from the conserved cysteine through the conserved F or W. Each record gives: clone size, J gene, D gene, V gene, CDR3 protein, CDR3 DNA. D genes are given only for firm matches. Clone size, where shown, is once, few, many, or a class for clones that have expanded.

clone size: NA; J gene: TRBJ1-2; D gene: TRBD1; V gene: TRBV3-1/TRBV3-2; CDR3 protein: CASSQTDRGYGDGYTF; CDR3 DNA: TGTGCCAGCAGCCAAACGGACAGGGGATATGGTGATGGCTACACCTTC
clone size: once; J gene: TRBJ2-7; D gene: NA; V gene: TRBV3-1/TRBV3-2; CDR3 protein: CASSQDLRGRTYEQYF; CDR3 DNA: TGTGCCAGCAGCCAAGATCTAAGGGGCAGGACCTACGAGCAGTACTTC
clone size: NA; J gene: TRBJ1-2; D gene: NA; V gene: TRBV5-1; CDR3 protein: CASSWGPVADGYTF; CDR3 DNA: TGCGCCAGCAGCTGGGGGCCTGTAGCCGATGGCTACACCTTC
clone size: NA; J gene: TRBJ2-3; D gene: NA; V gene: TRBV30; CDR3 protein: CAWSVMVGKDTQYF; CDR3 DNA: TGTGCCTGGAGTGTAATGGTGGGTAAGGATACGCAGTATTTT
clone size: NA; J gene: TRBJ1-2; D gene: TRBD1; V gene: TRBV29-1; CDR3 protein: CSVFFTGGYGYTF; CDR3 DNA: TGCAGCGTTTTCTTCACAGGGGGCTATGGCTACACCTTC
clone size: NA; J gene: TRBJ2-3; D gene: NA; V gene: TRBV6-2/TRBV6-3; CDR3 protein: CASSPGRIADTQYF; CDR3 DNA: TGTGCCAGCAGCCCTGGGAGAATCGCAGATACGCAGTATTTT
clone size: NA; J gene: TRBJ1-4; D gene: TRBD1; V gene: TRBV7-9; CDR3 protein: CASSFGGQGNEKLFF; CDR3 DNA: TGTGCCAGCAGCTTTGGCGGACAGGGGAATGAAAAACTGTTTTTT
clone size: NA; J gene: TRBJ1-2; D gene: NA; V gene: TRBV19; CDR3 protein: CASNKGSYGYTF; CDR3 DNA: TGTGCCAGTAACAAAGGGAGCTATGGCTACACCTTC
clone size: once; J gene: TRBJ1-6; D gene: NA; V gene: TRBV27; CDR3 protein: CASSSRDNSPLHF; CDR3 DNA: TGTGCCAGCAGTTCGAGAGATAATTCACCCCTCCACTTT
clone size: NA; J gene: TRBJ2-1; D gene: TRBD2; V gene: TRBV7-2; CDR3 protein: CASSLLTSGPGGEQFF; CDR3 DNA: TGTGCCAGCAGCTTGCTGACTAGTGGGCCGGGGGGTGAGCAGTTCTTC
clone size: NA; J gene: TRBJ1-2; D gene: TRBD1; V gene: TRBV29-1; CDR3 protein: CSVEQGAPGYTF; CDR3 DNA: TGCAGCGTTGAACAGGGGGCGCCTGGCTACACCTTC
clone size: NA; J gene: TRBJ2-3; D gene: NA; V gene: TRBV24-1; CDR3 protein: CATSPGTGNTDTQYF; CDR3 DNA: TGTGCCACCAGTCCCGGGACGGGAAACACAGATACGCAGTATTTT
clone size: once; J gene: TRBJ1-2; D gene: NA; V gene: TRBV12-3/TRBV12-4; CDR3 protein: CASSSSNYGYTF; CDR3 DNA: TGTGCCAGCAGTTCCAGCAACTATGGCTACACCTTC
clone size: few; J gene: TRBJ2-1; D gene: NA; V gene: TRBV6-5; CDR3 protein: CASSRGDSSYNEQFF; CDR3 DNA: TGTGCCAGCAGCCGCGGGGATAGCTCCTACAATGAGCAGTTCTTC
clone size: NA; J gene: TRBJ1-4; D gene: NA; V gene: TRBV7-7; CDR3 protein: CASSPTDGYNEKLFF; CDR3 DNA: TGTGCCAGCAGCCCTACGGACGGATATAATGAAAAACTGTTTTTT
clone size: NA; J gene: TRBJ2-5; D gene: TRBD2; V gene: TRBV2; CDR3 protein: CASSDRGGLGETQYF; CDR3 DNA: TGTGCCAGCAGTGACCGCGGGGGGCTCGGCGAGACCCAGTACTTC
clone size: few; J gene: TRBJ1-1; D gene: NA; V gene: TRBV2; CDR3 protein: CASRAGTAGTEAFF; CDR3 DNA: TGTGCCAGCAGGGCCGGGACGGCGGGCACTGAAGCTTTCTTT
clone size: NA; J gene: TRBJ1-5; D gene: TRBD1; V gene: TRBV19; CDR3 protein: CASSISGQGSNQPQHF; CDR3 DNA: TGTGCCAGTAGTATTAGCGGACAGGGTAGCAATCAGCCCCAGCATTTT
clone size: NA; J gene: TRBJ2-2; D gene: TRBD1; V gene: TRBV15; CDR3 protein: CATSHFAGGTGELFF; CDR3 DNA: TGTGCCACCAGCCATTTTGCAGGGGGAACCGGGGAGCTGTTTTTT
clone size: NA; J gene: TRBJ1-4; D gene: NA; V gene: TRBV7-9; CDR3 protein: CAIGTVATNEKLFF; CDR3 DNA: TGTGCCATCGGGACGGTTGCAACTAATGAAAAACTGTTTTTT
clone size: once; J gene: TRBJ2-1; D gene: TRBD2; V gene: TRBV18; CDR3 protein: CASSPGLAGRNEQFF; CDR3 DNA: TGTGCCAGCTCACCGGGACTAGCGGGAAGAAATGAGCAGTTCTTC
clone size: NA; J gene: TRBJ1-1; D gene: TRBD1; V gene: TRBV29-1; CDR3 protein: CSVRTGDTEAFF; CDR3 DNA: TGCAGCGTCAGAACAGGGGATACTGAAGCTTTCTTT
clone size: NA; J gene: TRBJ1-3; D gene: NA; V gene: TRBV7-2; CDR3 protein: CASSLAGLGNTIYF; CDR3 DNA: TGTGCCAGCAGCTTAGCAGGGCTCGGAAACACCATATATTTT
clone size: few; J gene: TRBJ2-7; D gene: NA; V gene: TRBV5-1; CDR3 protein: CASSLAGSYEQYF; CDR3 DNA: TGCGCCAGCAGCTTGGCAGGCTCCTACGAGCAGTACTTC
clone size: NA; J gene: TRBJ2-1; D gene: NA; V gene: TRBV12-3/TRBV12-4; CDR3 protein: CASSLLYNEQFF; CDR3 DNA: TGTGCCAGCAGTCTCCTATACAATGAGCAGTTCTTC
clone size: NA; J gene: TRBJ1-1; D gene: NA; V gene: TRBV6-5; CDR3 protein: CASSYATGGGTEAFF; CDR3 DNA: TGTGCCAGCAGTTACGCCACGGGGGGCGGCACTGAAGCTTTCTTT
clone size: NA; J gene: TRBJ2-7; D gene: NA; V gene: TRBV19; CDR3 protein: CASSITGATDEQYF; CDR3 DNA: TGTGCCAGTAGTATAACGGGGGCCACAGACGAGCAGTACTTC
clone size: NA; J gene: TRBJ2-7; D gene: NA; V gene: TRBV5-6; CDR3 protein: CASTWGRISYEQYF; CDR3 DNA: TGTGCCAGCACCTGGGGACGGATCTCCTACGAGCAGTACTTC
clone size: NA; J gene: TRBJ1-5; D gene: NA; V gene: TRBV13; CDR3 protein: CASSLGGGFGINQPQHF; CDR3 DNA: TGTGCCAGCAGCTTAGGTGGGGGGTTCGGGATCAATCAGCCCCAGCATTTT
clone size: NA; J gene: TRBJ1-1; D gene: TRBD1; V gene: TRBV6-5; CDR3 protein: CASSYSAGGFRTEAFF; CDR3 DNA: TGTGCCAGCAGTTACTCAGCAGGGGGCTTCCGCACTGAAGCTTTCTTT
clone size: NA; J gene: TRBJ2-7; D gene: NA; V gene: TRBV19; CDR3 protein: CASSIPHQGIPYEQYF; CDR3 DNA: TGTGCCAGTAGTATACCTCACCAGGGGATCCCCTACGAGCAGTACTTC
clone size: NA; J gene: TRBJ2-3; D gene: TRBD1; V gene: TRBV19; CDR3 protein: CASSRDRGGGTDTQYF; CDR3 DNA: TGTGCCAGTTCCCGGGACAGGGGAGGGGGCACAGATACGCAGTATTTT
clone size: once; J gene: TRBJ1-5; D gene: TRBD1; V gene: TRBV4-1; CDR3 protein: CASSQDPRDRGRSNQPQHF; CDR3 DNA: TGCGCCAGCAGCCAAGATCCCCGGGACAGGGGTAGGAGCAATCAGCCCCAGCATTTT
clone size: NA; J gene: TRBJ1-6; D gene: TRBD1; V gene: TRBV5-1; CDR3 protein: CASSLQGVGSYNSPLHF; CDR3 DNA: TGCGCCAGCAGCTTGCAGGGGGTTGGCTCCTATAATTCACCCCTCCACTTT
clone size: NA; J gene: TRBJ2-7; D gene: TRBD1; V gene: TRBV6-6; CDR3 protein: CASKGTGTGAYEQYF; CDR3 DNA: TGTGCCAGCAAGGGGACCGGGACAGGAGCCTACGAGCAGTACTTC
clone size: NA; J gene: TRBJ2-2; D gene: NA; V gene: TRBV7-9; CDR3 protein: CASTGKARRAGELFF; CDR3 DNA: TGTGCCAGCACCGGCAAGGCAAGGAGGGCCGGGGAGCTGTTTTTT
clone size: NA; J gene: TRBJ2-1; D gene: NA; V gene: TRBV5-6; CDR3 protein: CASSLRHEQFF; CDR3 DNA: TGTGCCAGCAGCTTAAGACATGAGCAGTTCTTC
clone size: NA; J gene: TRBJ1-2; D gene: NA; V gene: TRBV30; CDR3 protein: CARARRGSLENYGYTF; CDR3 DNA: TGTGCCCGGGCACGGAGAGGCAGCCTAGAAAACTATGGCTACACCTTC
clone size: NA; J gene: TRBJ2-3; D gene: NA; V gene: TRBV5-5; CDR3 protein: CASSFSGLSTDTQYF; CDR3 DNA: TGTGCCAGCAGCTTCTCAGGGCTTAGCACAGATACGCAGTATTTT
clone size: NA; J gene: TRBJ1-1; D gene: NA; V gene: TRBV12-3/TRBV12-4; CDR3 protein: CASSYGVSTEAFF; CDR3 DNA: TGTGCCAGCAGTTATGGGGTTTCGACTGAAGCTTTCTTT
clone size: NA; J gene: TRBJ2-6; D gene: NA; V gene: TRBV10-3; CDR3 protein: CAISEHTGANVLTF; CDR3 DNA: TGTGCCATCAGCGAACATACGGGGGCCAACGTCCTGACTTTC
clone size: NA; J gene: TRBJ1-1; D gene: NA; V gene: TRBV20-1; CDR3 protein: CSARPTTEAFF; CDR3 DNA: TGCAGTGCTAGACCTACTACCGAGGCTTTCTTT